A selection of T cell receptor beta chains follows, all from one sample in a study of blood T cell repertoires in COVID-19. Using immunoSEQ multiplex PCR, the repertoire was profiled, and TCRdb retains in-frame clones only, with some absent. The sample records some 21,000 clones, around 69% being singletons. Sequences were obtained from peripheral blood. The receptors shown here come from a human donor in a cohort sampled during active or convalescent COVID-19. Both conserved end residues are part of each CDR3. Each record gives: J gene, V gene, D gene, clone size, CDR3 DNA, CDR3 protein. D genes are given only for firm matches. Expanded clones get a size class; other rows say once, few or many, or leave the size out.

J: TRBJ1-5
V: TRBV2
D: -
size: -
DNA: TGTGCCAGCAGTGACAGGGCCAAACAGCCCCAGCATTTT
CDR3: CASSDRAKQPQHF

J: TRBJ1-6
V: TRBV7-8
D: TRBD1
size: medium-sized
DNA: TGTGCCAGCAGGCTCCACCGACAGGGGGGGATGTATAATTCACCCCTCCACTTT
CDR3: CASRLHRQGGMYNSPLHF

J: TRBJ2-3
V: TRBV10-3
D: TRBD2
size: once
DNA: TGTGCCATCAACGGCACTAGCGGGAGGGGGACAGATACGCAGTATTTT
CDR3: CAINGTSGRGTDTQYF

J: TRBJ1-2
V: TRBV7-9
D: -
size: -
DNA: TGTGCCAGCAGCCCTGGACACCCGGTCGTCTATGGCTACACCTTC
CDR3: CASSPGHPVVYGYTF

J: TRBJ1-2
V: TRBV20-1
D: TRBD1
size: -
DNA: TGCAGTGCTAGTAGGGGGCAGGAAGGCTACACCTTC
CDR3: CSASRGQEGYTF

J: TRBJ1-6
V: TRBV19
D: TRBD1
size: -
DNA: TGTGCCAGTAGTATAGCAAGCGGGACAGGGGGCGCATGGTGGAATTCACCCCTCCACTTT
CDR3: CASSIASGTGGAWWNSPLHF

J: TRBJ1-5
V: TRBV12-3/TRBV12-4
D: -
size: -
DNA: TGTGCCAGCAGCCTACAGAGCAATCAGCCCCAGCATTTT
CDR3: CASSLQSNQPQHF

J: TRBJ2-6
V: TRBV10-2
D: -
size: -
DNA: TGCGCCACCCGCCGAGGCCCTGGGGCCAACGTCCTGACTTTC
CDR3: CATRRGPGANVLTF

J: TRBJ1-2
V: TRBV5-4
D: TRBD1
size: -
DNA: TGTGCCAGCAGATCCGGGACAGAGTTTTCCAACTATGGCTACACCTTC
CDR3: CASRSGTEFSNYGYTF

J: TRBJ2-6
V: TRBV28
D: -
size: -
DNA: TGTGCCAGCAGTTTATCCCCCTCGCAGGCCCCTTCCGGGGCCAACGTCCTGACTTTC
CDR3: CASSLSPSQAPSGANVLTF

J: TRBJ2-2
V: TRBV18
D: -
size: -
DNA: TGTGCCAGCTCACCACTTATACAGGGAATCGGGGAGCTGTTTTTT
CDR3: CASSPLIQGIGELFF

J: TRBJ2-2
V: TRBV2
D: -
size: -
DNA: TGTGCCAGCAGGCGGGGAGCAGCGAACACCGGGGAGCTGTTTTTT
CDR3: CASRRGAANTGELFF

J: TRBJ1-3
V: TRBV28
D: -
size: -
DNA: TGTGCCAGCAGTTTAGGCAACACCATATATTTT
CDR3: CASSLGNTIYF

J: TRBJ2-3
V: TRBV2
D: -
size: -
DNA: TGTGCCAGCAGCGGGGGCGGGGGCCTGTCCACAGATACGCAGTATTTT
CDR3: CASSGGGGLSTDTQYF

J: TRBJ2-7
V: TRBV7-2
D: TRBD2
size: -
DNA: TGTGCCAGCAGCTTAGGTGCGGGGGGAGCCTACGAGCAGTACTTC
CDR3: CASSLGAGGAYEQYF

J: TRBJ2-5
V: TRBV19
D: TRBD2
size: medium-sized
DNA: TGTGCCAGTAGTTTCAGCGGGAGGGGGGGAGAGACCCAGTACTTC
CDR3: CASSFSGRGGETQYF

J: TRBJ1-3
V: TRBV5-6
D: -
size: -
DNA: TGTGCCAGCAGCTTGGTGGGGAGCTCTCCTGGAAACACCATATATTTT
CDR3: CASSLVGSSPGNTIYF

J: TRBJ2-5
V: TRBV21-1
D: -
size: -
DNA: TGTGCCAGCGGAGCGGGAGGTCAAGAGACCCAGTACTTC
CDR3: CASGAGGQETQYF

J: TRBJ1-4
V: TRBV5-5
D: -
size: -
DNA: TGTGCCAGCAGCTTGCAGCAGGGGTCTGAAAAACTGTTTTTT
CDR3: CASSLQQGSEKLFF

J: TRBJ1-1
V: TRBV19
D: -
size: -
DNA: TGTGCCAGTAGTGCCCAGAGGGACACTGAAGCTTTCTTT
CDR3: CASSAQRDTEAFF

J: TRBJ1-5
V: TRBV28
D: -
size: -
DNA: TGTGCCAGCAGTTTATCCGCGCAGGCCCCGCCCCAGCATTTT
CDR3: CASSLSAQAPPQHF

J: TRBJ1-2
V: TRBV27
D: -
size: -
DNA: TGTGCCAGCAGTTTACAGGGCAGGGCCTATGGCTACACCTTC
CDR3: CASSLQGRAYGYTF

J: TRBJ1-2
V: TRBV19
D: -
size: few
DNA: TGTGCCAGTAGAGCAACAGGGCCCCAGCGAGGCTATGGCTACACCTTC
CDR3: CASRATGPQRGYGYTF

J: TRBJ1-5
V: TRBV15
D: -
size: -
DNA: TGTGCCACCAGCAGAGATAGCGGGGGGCGGTATCAGCCCCAGCATTTT
CDR3: CATSRDSGGRYQPQHF

J: TRBJ1-6
V: TRBV6-4
D: -
size: few
DNA: TGTGCCACGAGTGGGGGCCCTAATTCACCCCTCCACTTT
CDR3: CATSGGPNSPLHF

J: TRBJ2-5
V: TRBV6-5
D: -
size: -
DNA: TGTGCCAGCAGCCAGTCGGGAGAGACCCAGTACTTC
CDR3: CASSQSGETQYF

J: TRBJ1-5
V: TRBV19
D: TRBD1
size: -
DNA: TGTGCCAGTAGCTTGTGGGAGGGGACAGGAAACAATCAGCCCCAGCATTTT
CDR3: CASSLWEGTGNNQPQHF

J: TRBJ1-5
V: TRBV2
D: TRBD1
size: -
DNA: TGTGCCAGCAGTTTAACCGGGACAGCAACTAATCAGCCCCAGCATTTT
CDR3: CASSLTGTATNQPQHF

J: TRBJ1-4
V: TRBV15
D: TRBD1
size: -
DNA: TGTGCCACCTCCATAACGGACAGGGGGGAAAAACTGTTTTTT
CDR3: CATSITDRGEKLFF

J: TRBJ1-3
V: TRBV6-5
D: -
size: -
DNA: TGTGCCAGCAGCCACAACGCCGTAAGCACCATATATTTT
CDR3: CASSHNAVSTIYF

J: TRBJ2-1
V: TRBV5-1
D: TRBD2
size: -
DNA: TGCGCCAGCGGTCCCCTAGCGGGGGGCCACAATGAGCAGTTCTTC
CDR3: CASGPLAGGHNEQFF

J: TRBJ1-2
V: TRBV7-9
D: -
size: -
DNA: TGTGCCAGCAGCTTACAAGCGGGGGAAGGGAACTATGGCTACACCTTC
CDR3: CASSLQAGEGNYGYTF

J: TRBJ2-2
V: TRBV19
D: TRBD2
size: -
DNA: TGTGCCAGTAGGCCTCCGGGACTAGCGGTTCTTGGGGAGCTGTTTTTT
CDR3: CASRPPGLAVLGELFF

J: TRBJ1-1
V: TRBV9
D: TRBD1
size: -
DNA: TGTGCCAGTGGACAGGGGGGCCCGAACACTGAAGCTTTCTTT
CDR3: CASGQGGPNTEAFF

J: TRBJ2-7
V: TRBV19
D: TRBD1
size: -
DNA: TGTGCCTCTAGGGGACAGAACTACGAGCAGTACTTC
CDR3: CASRGQNYEQYF

J: TRBJ2-1
V: TRBV7-9
D: TRBD2
size: -
DNA: TGTGCCAGCAGCTTACTAGCGGGAGACAATGAGCAGTTCTTC
CDR3: CASSLLAGDNEQFF

J: TRBJ1-4
V: TRBV19
D: TRBD1
size: once
DNA: TGTGCCAGTAGCCCCACAGGGGCCGTTAATGAAAAACTGTTTTTT
CDR3: CASSPTGAVNEKLFF

J: TRBJ1-2
V: TRBV10-3
D: -
size: -
DNA: TGTGCCATCAGTGAGCTCGTCCGGGCTCGGGAGTACTATGGCTACACCTTC
CDR3: CAISELVRAREYYGYTF

J: TRBJ1-2
V: TRBV9
D: -
size: -
DNA: TGTGCCAGCAGCGCAGAGGTGTCTAACTATGGCTACACCTTC
CDR3: CASSAEVSNYGYTF

J: TRBJ2-7
V: TRBV11-2
D: -
size: -
DNA: TGTGCCAGCAGCTTAGATCTTGGCAAATTCTACGAGCAGTACTTC
CDR3: CASSLDLGKFYEQYF

J: TRBJ2-3
V: TRBV5-1
D: TRBD2
size: -
DNA: TGCGCCAGCAGAAGGACTAGCGGGGGGCCCACAGATACGCAGTATTTT
CDR3: CASRRTSGGPTDTQYF

J: TRBJ1-4
V: TRBV6-6
D: -
size: -
DNA: TGTGCCAGCAGTCCCCTAAGGGTGGGGGCCCTTCACTATGAAAAACTGTTTTTT
CDR3: CASSPLRVGALHYEKLFF

J: TRBJ2-3
V: TRBV7-6
D: TRBD2
size: -
DNA: TGTGCCAGCAGCCAACTAGCGGGGGGCACTTCCACAGATACGCAGTATTTT
CDR3: CASSQLAGGTSTDTQYF

J: TRBJ2-1
V: TRBV6-4
D: -
size: medium-sized
DNA: TGTGCCAGCAGACAAGACAGGAGCTCCTACAATGAGCAGTTCTTC
CDR3: CASRQDRSSYNEQFF

J: TRBJ2-2
V: TRBV27
D: -
size: -
DNA: TGTGCCAGCAGCCTCGGACTCCTAACCGGGGAGCTGTTTTTT
CDR3: CASSLGLLTGELFF

J: TRBJ2-1
V: TRBV14
D: -
size: -
DNA: TGTGCCAGCAGCCAACCCCTAACCGCCCTCAATGAGCAGTTCTTC
CDR3: CASSQPLTALNEQFF

J: TRBJ2-7
V: TRBV5-1
D: -
size: -
DNA: TGCGCCAGCAGACGGGTCGGCGCCTACGAGCAGTACTTC
CDR3: CASRRVGAYEQYF

J: TRBJ1-2
V: TRBV12-3/TRBV12-4
D: -
size: -
DNA: TGTGCCAGCCAACCAGGGGCGCTCTATGGCTACACCTTC
CDR3: CASQPGALYGYTF

J: TRBJ1-2
V: TRBV30
D: TRBD1
size: once
DNA: TGTGCCTGCGGACAGGTTAACTATGGCTACACCTTC
CDR3: CACGQVNYGYTF

J: TRBJ2-5
V: TRBV7-9
D: TRBD1
size: -
DNA: TGTGCCAGCAGCTCACCGGGACAGGGATGGGGTACCCAGTACTTC
CDR3: CASSSPGQGWGTQYF

J: TRBJ1-4
V: TRBV27
D: -
size: -
DNA: TGTGCCAGCAGTTTACAGGGCGCTGCTGAAAAACTGTTTTTT
CDR3: CASSLQGAAEKLFF